The TCR beta chain under discussion was sequenced for a study of blood T cells in healthy people across ages. Germline lookup yields CDR1 MNHNY and CDR2 SVGAGI (reference sequence). Trimming removed 6 bases from V and 3 bases from J; junction bases left unmatched: 7. The CDR3 is made up of 14 amino acids. This clonotype was observed a handful of times. Its antigen is not known. Then a second PCR, running about 6 to 11 cycles, was carried out with a sample-barcoded 5' primer and a J-beta primer mix. A template-switch adaptor containing 12 random nucleotides labeled each cDNA molecule. TCRdb reprocessed the 5' RACE reads with MiXCR, giving one entry per CDR3 protein. The table shows fewer than 900,000 distinct CDR3 sequences, with around 48% occurring only once. Overall study results and limits: Age brought a roughly linear fall in TCR beta diversity measured per million T cells.

Sequenced material: blood. This receptor was obtained from a woman aged 60-70 years in good health. V and J are TRBV6-6 and TRBJ1-1; the match to TRBD1 covers 7 bases. The CDR3 nucleotides are TGTGCCAGCAGATCCCCCCAGGGGGACACTGAAGCTTTCTTT. It is translated as CASRSPQGDTEAFF.